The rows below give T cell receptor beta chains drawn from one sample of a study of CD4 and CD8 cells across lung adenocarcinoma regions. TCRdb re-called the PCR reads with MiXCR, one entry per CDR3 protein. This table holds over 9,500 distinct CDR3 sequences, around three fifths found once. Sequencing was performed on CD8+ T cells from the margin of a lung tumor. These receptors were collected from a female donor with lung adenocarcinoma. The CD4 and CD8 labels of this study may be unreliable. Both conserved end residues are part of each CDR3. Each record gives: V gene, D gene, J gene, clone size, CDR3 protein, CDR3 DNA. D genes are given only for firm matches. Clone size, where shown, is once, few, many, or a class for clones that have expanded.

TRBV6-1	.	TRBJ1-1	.	CASGWINTEAFF	TGTGCCAGCGGGTGGATAAACACTGAAGCTTTCTTT
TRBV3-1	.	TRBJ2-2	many	CASSRQAGDILGTGELFF	TGTGCCAGCAGCCGACAAGCTGGGGACATTCTCGGTACCGGGGAGCTGTTTTTT
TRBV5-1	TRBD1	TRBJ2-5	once	CASSLAETGETQYF	TGCGCCAGCAGCTTGGCGGAGACAGGGGAGACCCAGTACTTC
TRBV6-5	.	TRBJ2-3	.	CASSYSAVSTDTQYF	TGTGCCAGCAGTTACTCTGCCGTTAGCACAGATACGCAGTATTTT
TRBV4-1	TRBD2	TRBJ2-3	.	CASSQGDAGVGGKDTQYF	TGCGCCAGCAGCCAAGGAGACGCGGGGGTGGGAGGCAAAGATACTCAGTATTTC
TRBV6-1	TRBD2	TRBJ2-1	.	CASSKERELGEQFF	TGTGCCAGCAGCAAAGAGCGGGAGCTGGGTGAGCAGTTCTTC
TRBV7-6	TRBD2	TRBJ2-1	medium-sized	CASSLGGGRYNEQFF	TGTGCCAGCAGCTTAGGCGGGGGGCGATACAATGAGCAGTTCTTC
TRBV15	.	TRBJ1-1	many	CATRTGRDTEAFF	TGTGCCACCAGAACAGGGAGGGACACTGAAGCTTTCTTT
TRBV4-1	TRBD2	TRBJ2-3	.	CASSQAGGGGGDKDTQYF	TGCGCCAGCAGCCAAGCGGGGGGGGGGGGGGGAGACAAAGATACCCAGTATTTC
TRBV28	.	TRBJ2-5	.	CASNSIKRSEFETQYF	TGTGCCAGCAACTCGATAAAACGGTCAGAATTCGAGACCCAGTACTTC
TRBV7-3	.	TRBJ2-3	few	CASSVTPTDTQYF	TGTGCCAGCAGCGTAACGCCGACAGATACGCAGTATTTT
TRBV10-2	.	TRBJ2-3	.	CASRSVAGGTDMQYF	.